These 32 T cell receptor beta chains came from one sample sequenced in a study of blood T cell repertoires in COVID-19 (dated by TCRdb to about 2020). The library was made by the immunoSEQ multiplex PCR assay. TCRdb stores this immuneACCESS table with in-frame sequences only. Part of the clones is absent; in the studies checked, under half of the shortfall reflects unresolved V genes, and no reason is known for the rest. Across this sample there are roughly 250,000 clones, with 85% to 90% seen only once. Together, the top ten hold 2.4% of the sample. The source material was PBMCs or T cells enriched from blood (not recorded which). Every receptor here comes from a woman aged 18-29 years who had recovered from COVID-19.

The V gene is TRBV7-6, the J gene TRBJ1-2; 7 bases align to TRBD1. Germline lookup yields CDR1 SGHVS and CDR2 FNYEAQ. The CDR3 runs to 13 residues. Trimming took 5 bases from V and 2 from J; bases not matched to a gene: 2. The CDR3 coding sequence is TGTGCCAGCAGCAAGGGACAGAACTATGGCTACACCTTC. It translates to CASSKGQNYGYTF.

The chain uses TRBV19 and TRBJ2-7; 7 bases line up with TRBD1. V shed 5 bases, J shed 4 bases, and the junction held 11 bases outside the gene matches. Germline V gives CDR1 LNHDA, CDR2 SQIVND (reference sequence). The CDR3 totals 15 residues. For the CDR3, the DNA is TGTGCCAGTAGTGCGAAACCCGGGACAGTTTACGAGCAGTACTTC. Translated, it gives CASSAKPGTVYEQYF.

The rearrangement uses TRBV5-1 and TRBJ1-1; 8 nucleotides align to TRBD1. Germline V gene lookup returns CDR1 SGHRS and CDR2 YFSETQ. The CDR3 contains 16 residues. The J segment lost 2 bases and the V segment lost 0 bases, leaving 6 bases of the junction unmatched. For the CDR3, the DNA is TGCGCCAGCAGCTTGGGTGACAGGGGTAAAAACACTGAAGCTTTCTTT. Its protein product is CASSLGDRGKNTEAFF.

The rearrangement uses TRBV5-4 and TRBJ1-6; TRBD1 matches at 12 bases. The germline V gene has CDR1 SGHNT and CDR2 YYREEE (reference sequence). The CDR3 covers 15 residues. V gave up 4 bases and J gave up 10 bases; unmatched junction bases: 6. The CDR3 reads CASSTGTGGGSPLHF. CDR3 DNA sequence: TGTGCCAGCAGCACGGGGACAGGGGGCGGATCACCCCTCCACTTT.

This sequence joins TRBV9 and TRBJ1-2; weak D call: TRBD1 (5 bases). The germline gives CDR1 SGDLS, CDR2 YYNGEE. Trimming removed 0 bases at V and 4 bases at J, with 10 bases between. This CDR3 has 14 residues. The DNA for the CDR3 is TGTGCCAGCAGCGTAGAGAGGGGAGGCTATGGCTACACCTTC. Encoded protein: CASSVERGGYGYTF. Drawing the rest from reference TRBV9 and TRBJ1-2, the complete variable domain is DSGVTQTPKHLITATGQRVTLRCSPRSGDLSVYWYQQSLDQGLQFLIQYYNGEERAKGNILERFSAQQFPDLHSELNLSSLELGDSALYFCASSVERGGYGYTFGSGTRLTVV.

This sequence joins TRBV9 and TRBJ1-5; D is unclear. The CDR3 runs to 14 residues. V lost 3 bases and J lost 0, with 7 bases in between. Germline V gives CDR1 SGDLS, CDR2 YYNGEE. CDR3 nucleotides: TGTGCCAGCAGCGCCAGAGGTAGCAATCAGCCCCAGCATTTT. It translates to CASSARGSNQPQHF.

This clone was observed once. The V call is TRBV6-5, the J call TRBJ2-4; D not certain. The V and J ends lost 5 bases and 0 bases respectively, with 11 bases between them. Germline CDR1 MNHEY, CDR2 SVGAGI. The length of the CDR3 is 15 residues. The CDR3 region has the DNA TGTGCCAGCAGTCCCCGAAGAGAAGCCAAAAACATTCAGTACTTC. Protein sequence: CASSPRREAKNIQYF.

The V and J genes are TRBV6-5 and TRBJ2-7, with D possibly being TRBD2 (6 bases). Germline CDR1 is MNHEY and CDR2 is SVGAGI. V gave up 6 bases and J gave up 4 bases, with 16 bases separating them. This CDR3 has 14 residues. The CDR3 protein is CASRNGGPPYEQYF. DNA for the CDR3: TGTGCCAGCAGGAACGGGGGTCCCCCATACGAGCAGTACTTC.

The rearrangement uses TRBV5-4 and TRBJ2-5, with a possible D match to TRBD1 (5 bases). V lost 4 bases, J lost 5 bases, and 12 bases lay in between. Germline CDR1 reads SGHNT; CDR2 reads YYREEE (reference sequence). This CDR3 comprises 13 residues. CDR3 sequence (DNA): TGTGCCAGCAGCGCCACAGGCCCGGAGACCCAGTACTTC. Protein: CASSATGPETQYF.

The chain has TRBV6-5 and TRBJ1-2; D uncertain. Trimming took off 2 bases at V and 1 base at J, with 8 bases between the two ends. The germline CDR1 and CDR2 sequences are MNHEY and SVGAGI. This CDR3 contains 14 residues. CDR3 sequence reads: CASSYGGFNYGYTF. CDR3 coding DNA: TGTGCCAGCAGTTACGGCGGCTTTAACTATGGCTACACCTTC.

V and J are TRBV10-3 and TRBJ1-1, with D maybe TRBD1 (5 bases). Trimming left V 2 bases short and J 8 bases short, with 18 bases between. The CDR3 runs 15 residues. Per the germline V gene, CDR1 is ENHRY and CDR2 is SYGVKD. CDR3: CAISENNVREGEAFF. CDR3 DNA sequence: TGTGCCATCAGTGAGAACAACGTCAGGGAGGGGGAAGCTTTCTTT.

This clone was observed a handful of times. The same CDR3 can be traced to other DNA sequences in this sample. The chain employs TRBV10-2 and TRBJ1-5, with 8 bases aligning to TRBD1. CDR1 is WSHSY, CDR2 SAAADI, per germline. The trim removed 6 bases at V and 4 bases at J, leaving 8 bases unmatched. CDR3 length equals 15 residues. This chain's CDR3 is CASSTDRGGNQPQHF. CDR3 in DNA: TGCGCCAGCAGCACCGACAGGGGAGGGAATCAGCCCCAGCATTTT.

The V and J genes are TRBV7-9 and TRBJ2-3; TRBD2 aligns across 7 bases. The CDR3 loop spans 19 amino acids. Germline V gene lookup returns CDR1 SEHNR and CDR2 FQNEAQ (reference sequence). V dropped 6 bases and J dropped 2; count of bases not matched to a gene: 20. DNA for the CDR3: TGTGCCAGCAGGAGGGGCCGGGGACTACCTGGCGTTACCACAGATACGCAGTATTTT. As protein: CASRRGRGLPGVTTDTQYF.

The rearrangement joins TRBV7-9 to TRBJ1-6, with 7 nucleotides matching TRBD1. The ends lost 6 bases at V and 10 bases at J; junction bases unmatched: 9. CDR1 and CDR2 (germline): SEHNR, FQNEAQ (reference sequence). The length of the CDR3 is 14 residues. The CDR3 DNA sequence: TGTGCCAGCAGTCCAGGGGGAGCAGGCTCACCCCTCCACTTT. Its translation is CASSPGGAGSPLHF.

V is TRBV28 and J is TRBJ1-5, with D uncertain. The CDR3 is 14 amino acids. Germline CDR1 is MDHEN and CDR2 is SYDVKM. V was shortened by 5 bases and J by 1 base, with 9 bases between the two germline ends. The CDR3 bases are TGTGCCAGCAGTACAGACACAAGCAATCAGCCCCAGCATTTT. It encodes CASSTDTSNQPQHF.

This sequence joins TRBV11-1 and TRBJ2-3, with D hard to call. This CDR3 spans 13 amino acids. Germline-derived CDR1 and CDR2 are SGHAT and FQDESV (reference sequence). Deletions cut 5 bases from V and 0 bases from J, with 6 bases between. CDR3 DNA sequence: TGTGCCAGCAGCCTCCCTAGCACAGATACGCAGTATTTT. Its translation: CASSLPSTDTQYF.

This clone has a count of ten or more. V is TRBV4-1 and J is TRBJ1-2; D uncertain. There are 14 residues in the CDR3. The V end was cut by 0 bases, the J end by 4 bases, with 9 bases between. The germline V gene encodes CDR1 MGHRA and CDR2 YSYEKL. Here the CDR3 DNA reads TGCGCCAGCAGCCAAGAAGCTGTCGCCTATGGCTACACCTTC. Protein sequence: CASSQEAVAYGYTF.

V is TRBV10-3 and J is TRBJ1-6; 9 bases agree with TRBD1. The CDR3 consists of 14 residues. CDR1 is ENHRY and CDR2 is SYGVKD in the germline V gene. V lost 7 bases to trimming and J lost 7 bases; unmatched junction nucleotides: 5. The CDR3 loop reads CAITPGQGNSPLHF. In DNA, the CDR3 is TGTGCCATCACCCCGGGACAGGGAAATTCACCCCTCCACTTT.

The genes are TRBV27 and TRBJ1-4, with a possible D match to TRBD1 (5 bases). This CDR3 is 15 amino acids long. Germline V gene sequence: CDR1 MNHEY, CDR2 SMNVEV (reference sequence). V was clipped by 3 bases and J by 5 bases, with 13 bases between them. CDR3 bases: TGTGCCAGCAGTTTGGTTCAGGGAGGGAATGAAAAACTGTTTTTT. Translated, it gives CASSLVQGGNEKLFF.

This clone was detected once. The chain links TRBV19 to TRBJ1-4; D is undetermined. This CDR3 is built from 13 residues. CDR1 is LNHDA, CDR2 SQIVND, per germline (reference sequence). Trimming cost V 6 bases and J 2 bases, with 7 bases left between them. The CDR3 loop is CASRGSTNEKLFF. CDR3 bases: TGTGCCAGTAGGGGCAGCACTAATGAAAAACTGTTTTTT. The full variable domain, its missing parts supplied by reference TRBV19 and TRBJ1-4, is DGGITQSPKYLFRKEGQNVTLSCEQNLNHDAMYWYRQDPGQGLRLIYYSQIVNDFQKGDIAEGYSVSREKKESFPLTVTSAQKNPTAFYLCASRGSTNEKLFFGSGTQLSVL.

The CDR3 DNA reads TGTGCCAGCAGTTCTTCCGGAGATACGCAGTATTTT. Amino acids: CASSSSGDTQYF. V usage is TRBV6-2 or TRBV6-3 and J usage is TRBJ2-3, with unresolved D. Germline V gene lookup returns CDR1 MNHEY and CDR2 SVGEGT. Trimming took off 4 bases at V and 5 bases at J, with 7 bases between the two ends. This CDR3 spans 12 amino acids.

This sequence joins TRBV5-6 and TRBJ2-5; perhaps TRBD2 as D (5 bases). There are 13 residues in the CDR3. Trimming took 0 bases from V and 4 from J, leaving 7 bases between them. In germline, CDR1 is SGHDT, CDR2 YYEEEE. The DNA for the CDR3 is TGTGCCAGCAGCTTGGACGGAGGAGAGACCCAGTACTTC. Its protein product is CASSLDGGETQYF.

This clone occurred once. The genes are TRBV2 and TRBJ1-6; TRBD1 is a possible D gene (5 bases). Per germline, CDR1 SNHLY and CDR2 FYNNEI. This CDR3 is built from 15 residues. V gave up 4 bases and J gave up 8 bases, with 15 bases separating them. The CDR3 nucleotides are TGTGCCAGCAGTGTAAGAACGATAGGGGATTCACCCCTCCACTTT. Its translation: CASSVRTIGDSPLHF.

The V gene is TRBV5-5, the J gene TRBJ1-1; D is possibly TRBD1 (6 bases). V was cut by 2 bases and J by 1 base, with 15 bases left in between. Germline V gene lookup returns CDR1 SGHKS and CDR2 YYEKEE (reference sequence). The CDR3 has 16 residues. The CDR3 sequence is CASSFRTAPGNTEAFF. For the CDR3, the DNA is TGTGCCAGCAGCTTCCGGACAGCTCCGGGGAACACTGAAGCTTTCTTT. Complete variable domain (other parts from reference TRBV5-5 and TRBJ1-1): DAGVTQSPTHLIKTRGQQVTLRCSPISGHKSVSWYQQVLGQGPQFIFQYYEKEERGRGNFPDRFSARQFPNYSSELNVNALLLGDSALYLCASSFRTAPGNTEAFFGQGTRLTVV.

V and J are TRBV19 and TRBJ1-5; 10 bases line up with TRBD1. The V gene end was trimmed by 6 bases and the J gene end by 7 bases; junction bases not matched to a gene: 12. The CDR3 is 16 amino acids. Germline V gene sequence: CDR1 LNHDA, CDR2 SQIVND (reference sequence). CDR3: CASRNLGQGVWQPQHF. CDR3 nucleotide sequence: TGTGCCAGTAGAAACCTCGGACAGGGGGTGTGGCAGCCCCAGCATTTT.

This chain connects TRBV6-5 to TRBJ1-4; D remains ambiguous. CDR1 MNHEY and CDR2 SVGAGI come from the germline V gene. CDR3 length: 15 amino acids. The V end was cut by 10 bases, the J end by 14 bases, with 29 bases between. The CDR3 DNA reads as TGTGCCATCGACCCGGGTACCTCAAACTCCGGGAACCTGTTTTTT. Residues: CAIDPGTSNSGNLFF.

The gene calls are TRBV19 and TRBJ1-5, with TRBD1 identical over 7 bases. The CDR3 runs to 14 residues. Per the germline V gene, CDR1 is LNHDA and CDR2 is SQIVND (reference sequence). Trimming cost V 4 bases and J 6 bases; bases outside gene matches: 6. This CDR3 is CASSSGTEIQPQHF. The CDR3 coding sequence is TGTGCCAGTAGTAGCGGGACAGAGATTCAGCCCCAGCATTTT. The full variable domain, rest sourced from reference TRBV19 and TRBJ1-5, is DGGITQSPKYLFRKEGQNVTLSCEQNLNHDAMYWYRQDPGQGLRLIYYSQIVNDFQKGDIAEGYSVSREKKESFPLTVTSAQKNPTAFYLCASSSGTEIQPQHFGDGTRLSIL.

The chain recombines TRBV5-1 with TRBJ1-6, with a weak D call TRBD1 (6 bases). The CDR3 extends over 16 amino acids. Per the germline V gene, CDR1 is SGHRS and CDR2 is YFSETQ. V lost 0 bases and J 9 bases, leaving 16 bases between the germline ends. The CDR3 DNA reads TGCGCCAGCAGCTTGGAAGGGGGAAATCTCGGTTCACCCCTCCACTTT. This translates into CASSLEGGNLGSPLHF.

This clone was found once. The rearrangement joins TRBV6-2 or TRBV6-3 to TRBJ2-7, with D tentatively TRBD2 (6 bases). V dropped 4 bases and J dropped 2 bases, with 12 bases sitting between them. This CDR3 is 14 amino acids long. Looked up from germline, CDR1 is MNHEY and CDR2 is SVGEGT. The CDR3 sequence is CASSLVGGAYEQYF. The CDR3 nucleotides are TGTGCCAGCAGTTTAGTGGGGGGAGCCTACGAGCAGTACTTC.

The chain couples TRBV5-5 to TRBJ2-7; tentative D call: TRBD2 (5 bases). Germline V gene data show CDR1 as SGHKS and CDR2 as YYEKEE (reference sequence). The CDR3 spans 16 residues. V dropped 1 base and J dropped 4 bases, with 18 bases sitting between them. In nucleotides, the CDR3 is TGTGCCAGCAGCTTGTCGGCGGCAGTGGAGGTTTACGAGCAGTACTTC. Its protein product is CASSLSAAVEVYEQYF. The full variable domain, with the rest looked up from reference TRBV5-5 and TRBJ2-7, is DAGVTQSPTHLIKTRGQQVTLRCSPISGHKSVSWYQQVLGQGPQFIFQYYEKEERGRGNFPDRFSARQFPNYSSELNVNALLLGDSALYLCASSLSAAVEVYEQYFGPGTRLTVT.

V and J are TRBV15 and TRBJ1-6, with a tentative D call TRBD1 (6 bases). Trimming took 0 bases from V and 9 from J, leaving 15 bases between them. CDR3 size: 16 residues. Germline V gene data show CDR1 as LNHNV and CDR2 as YYDKDF (reference sequence). The CDR3 region is CATSREPGQRASPLHF. CDR3 DNA: TGTGCCACCAGCAGAGAACCCGGACAGAGGGCTTCACCCCTCCACTTT.

On this clone: The sample carries other DNA sequences with the same CDR3. The V gene is TRBV9, the J gene TRBJ2-1; 13 bases map to TRBD2. This CDR3 has 15 residues. V shed 2 bases, J shed 5 bases, and the junction held 1 base outside the gene matches. CDR1 SGDLS and CDR2 YYNGEE come from the germline V gene. CDR3 DNA sequence: TGTGCCAGCAGCGTTGGACTAGCGGGGGACAATGAGCAGTTCTTC. Translation gives CASSVGLAGDNEQFF.